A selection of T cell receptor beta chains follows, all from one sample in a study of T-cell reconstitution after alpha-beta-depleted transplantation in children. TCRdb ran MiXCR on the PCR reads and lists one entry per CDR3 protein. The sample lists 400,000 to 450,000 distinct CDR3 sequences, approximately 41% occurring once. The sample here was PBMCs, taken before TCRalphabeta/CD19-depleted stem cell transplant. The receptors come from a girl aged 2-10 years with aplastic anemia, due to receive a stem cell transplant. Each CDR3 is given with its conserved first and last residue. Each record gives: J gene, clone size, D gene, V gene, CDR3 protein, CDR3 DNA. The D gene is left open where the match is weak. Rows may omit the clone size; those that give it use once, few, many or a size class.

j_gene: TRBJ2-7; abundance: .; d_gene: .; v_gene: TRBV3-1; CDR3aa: CASSLNPGIPAFEQYF; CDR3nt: TGTGCCAGCAGCTTAAACCCCGGGATCCCTGCCTTCGAGCAGTACTTC
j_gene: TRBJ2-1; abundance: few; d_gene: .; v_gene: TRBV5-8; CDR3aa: CASSLDGGGAGDNEQFF; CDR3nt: TGTGCCAGCAGCTTGGATGGTGGTGGGGCCGGGGACAATGAGCAGTTCTTC
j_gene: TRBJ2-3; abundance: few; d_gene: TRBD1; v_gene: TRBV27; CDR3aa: CASSSRQGATDTQYF; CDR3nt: TGTGCCAGCAGTTCCAGACAGGGGGCAACAGATACGCAGTATTTT
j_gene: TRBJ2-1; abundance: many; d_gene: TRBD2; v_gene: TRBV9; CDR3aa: CASGPWSSGSANEQFF; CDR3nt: TGTGCCAGCGGGCCCTGGTCTAGCGGGAGTGCCAATGAGCAGTTCTTC
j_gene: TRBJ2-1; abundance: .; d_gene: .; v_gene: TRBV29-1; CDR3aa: CIAQGGYNEQFF; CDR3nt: TGCATCGCTCAGGGGGGCTACAATGAGCAGTTCTTC
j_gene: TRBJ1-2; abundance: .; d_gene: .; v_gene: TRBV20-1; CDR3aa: CSANRAGDYYGYTF; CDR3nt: TGCAGTGCTAATCGGGCGGGGGACTACTATGGCTACACCTTC
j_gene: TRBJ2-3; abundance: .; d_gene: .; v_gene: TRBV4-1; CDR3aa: CASSQDRAGVSSDTQYF; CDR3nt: TGCGCCAGCAGCCAAGATCGGGCAGGGGTGTCTTCAGATACGCAGTATTTT
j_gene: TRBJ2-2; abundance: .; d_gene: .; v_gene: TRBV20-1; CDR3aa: CSAPAPGTTNTGELFF; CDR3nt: TGCAGTGCCCCAGCCCCCGGGACCACGAACACCGGGGAGCTGTTTTTT
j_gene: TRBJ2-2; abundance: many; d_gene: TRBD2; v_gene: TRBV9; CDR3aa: CASSVAGRVGELFF; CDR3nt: TGTGCCAGCAGCGTAGCTGGGAGGGTCGGGGAGCTGTTTTTT
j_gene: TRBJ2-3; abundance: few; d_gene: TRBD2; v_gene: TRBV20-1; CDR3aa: CSLNLPGLASTDTQYF; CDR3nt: TGCAGTCTCAACCTCCCCGGACTAGCGAGCACAGATACGCAGTATTTT
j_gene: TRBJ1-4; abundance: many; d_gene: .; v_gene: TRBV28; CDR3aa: CASPTRGWQKLFF; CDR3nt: TGTGCCAGCCCTACGAGGGGATGGCAAAAACTGTTTTTT
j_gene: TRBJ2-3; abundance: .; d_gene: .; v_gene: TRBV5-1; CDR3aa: CASSLEAPPDTQYF; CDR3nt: TGCGCCAGCAGCTTGGAAGCTCCGCCAGATACGCAGTATTTT
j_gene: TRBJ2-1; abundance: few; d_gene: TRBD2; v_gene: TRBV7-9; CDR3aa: CASSPTSGRASQQFF; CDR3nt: TGTGCCAGCAGCCCAACTAGCGGGAGGGCGAGTCAGCAGTTCTTC
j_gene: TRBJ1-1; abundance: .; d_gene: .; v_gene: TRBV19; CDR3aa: CASSLRAQNTEAFF; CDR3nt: TGTGCCAGTAGTCTCAGGGCGCAGAACACTGAAGCTTTCTTT
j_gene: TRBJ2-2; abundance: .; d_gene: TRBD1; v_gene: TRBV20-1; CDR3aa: CSASGDRANTGELFF; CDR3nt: TGCAGTGCTAGCGGGGACAGGGCGAACACCGGGGAGCTGTTTTTT
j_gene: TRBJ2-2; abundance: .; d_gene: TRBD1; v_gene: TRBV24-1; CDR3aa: CATSDLGGRDRRNTGELFF; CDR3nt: TGTGCCACCAGTGATTTAGGGGGAAGGGACAGGCGTAACACCGGGGAGCTGTTTTTT
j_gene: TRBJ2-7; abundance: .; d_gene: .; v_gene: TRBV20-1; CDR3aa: CSARPPKAGSSYEQYF; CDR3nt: TGCAGTGCTAGACCCCCGAAAGCGGGCAGCTCCTACGAGCAGTACTTC
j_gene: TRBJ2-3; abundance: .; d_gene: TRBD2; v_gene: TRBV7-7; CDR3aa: CASSLGPTSGEGDTQYF; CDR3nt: TGTGCTAGCAGCTTAGGTCCGACTAGCGGGGAGGGAGATACGCAGTATTTT
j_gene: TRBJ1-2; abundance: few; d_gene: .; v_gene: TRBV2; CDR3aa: CASTVQGTSYGYTF; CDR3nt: TGTGCCAGCACCGTTCAGGGCACCTCCTATGGCTACACCTTC
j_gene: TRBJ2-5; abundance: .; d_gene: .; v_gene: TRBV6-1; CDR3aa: CASSNEQGYGETQYF; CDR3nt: TGTGCCAGCAGTAATGAACAGGGTTACGGAGAGACCCAGTACTTC
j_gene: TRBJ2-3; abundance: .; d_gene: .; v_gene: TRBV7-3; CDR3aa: CASSYGETEYISSTDTQYF; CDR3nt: TGTGCCAGCAGCTATGGTGAAACAGAATACATTTCTAGCACAGATACGCAGTATTTT
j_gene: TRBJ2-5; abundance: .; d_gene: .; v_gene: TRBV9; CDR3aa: CASSVGNFQGETQYF; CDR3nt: TGTGCCAGCAGCGTAGGAAACTTCCAGGGAGAGACCCAGTACTTC
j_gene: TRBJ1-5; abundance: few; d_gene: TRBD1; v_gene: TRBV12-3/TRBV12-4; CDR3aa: CASRLDTGTGYQPQHF; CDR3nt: TGTGCCAGCAGGCTAGATACCGGGACAGGATACCAGCCCCAGCATTTT
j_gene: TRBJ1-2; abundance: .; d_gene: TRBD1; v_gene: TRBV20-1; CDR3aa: CSARGPPQGARGYTF; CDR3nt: TGCAGTGCTAGAGGGCCCCCACAGGGGGCAAGGGGCTACACCTTC
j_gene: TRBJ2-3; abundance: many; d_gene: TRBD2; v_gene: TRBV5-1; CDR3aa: CASSPGTSGGDTQYF; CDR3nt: TGCGCCAGCAGCCCAGGGACTAGCGGAGGAGATACGCAGTATTTT
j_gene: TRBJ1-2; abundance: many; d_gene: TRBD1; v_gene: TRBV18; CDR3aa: CASSPGTGGQGGYTF; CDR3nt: TGTGCCAGCTCCCCCGGGACAGGGGGCCAAGGTGGCTACACCTTC
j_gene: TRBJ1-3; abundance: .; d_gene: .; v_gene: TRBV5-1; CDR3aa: CASSLSPGNTIYF; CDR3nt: TGCGCCAGCAGCTTGAGTCCCGGAAACACCATATATTTT
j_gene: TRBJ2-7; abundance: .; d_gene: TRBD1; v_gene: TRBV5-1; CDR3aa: CASSLELRQGQQYF; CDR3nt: TGCGCCAGCAGCTTGGAATTGAGACAGGGGCAGCAGTACTTC
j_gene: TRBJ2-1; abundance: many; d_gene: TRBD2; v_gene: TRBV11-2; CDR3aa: CASSLAGTSRYNEQFF; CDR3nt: TGTGCCAGCAGCTTAGCAGGGACTAGCAGATACAATGAGCAGTTCTTC
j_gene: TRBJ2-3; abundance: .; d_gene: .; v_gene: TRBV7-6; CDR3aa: CASSLAGETDTQYF; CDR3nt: TGTGCCAGCAGCTTAGCAGGAGAGACAGATACGCAGTATTTT
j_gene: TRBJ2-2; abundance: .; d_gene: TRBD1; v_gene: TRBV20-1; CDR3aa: CSASRDRDNTGELFF; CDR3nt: TGCAGTGCTAGTCGGGACAGGGACAACACCGGGGAGCTGTTTTTT
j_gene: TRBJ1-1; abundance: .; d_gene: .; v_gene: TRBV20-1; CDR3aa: CSASSAPVNTEAFF; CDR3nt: TGCAGTGCTAGCTCGGCACCGGTGAACACTGAAGCTTTCTTT
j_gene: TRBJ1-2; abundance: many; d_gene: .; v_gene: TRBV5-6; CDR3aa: CASSLILGPSYGYTF; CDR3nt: TGTGCCAGCAGCCTGATCCTCGGCCCAAGTTATGGCTACACCTTC
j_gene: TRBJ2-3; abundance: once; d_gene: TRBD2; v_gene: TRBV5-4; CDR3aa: CASSLEGSGRHTDTQYF; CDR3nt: TGTGCCAGCAGCTTGGAAGGCAGCGGGAGACACACAGATACGCAGTATTTT
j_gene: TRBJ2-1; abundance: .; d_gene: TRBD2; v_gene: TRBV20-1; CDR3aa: CSARVLPGLAGVVSHNEQFF; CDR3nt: TGCAGTGCTAGAGTCCTCCCAGGACTAGCGGGGGTCGTCTCCCACAATGAGCAGTTCTTC
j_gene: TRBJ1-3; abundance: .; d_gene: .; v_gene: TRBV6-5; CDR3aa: CASSYRNSGNTIYF; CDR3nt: TGTGCCAGCAGTTACCGTAACTCTGGAAACACCATATATTTT
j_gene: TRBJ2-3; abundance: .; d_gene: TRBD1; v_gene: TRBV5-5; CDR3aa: CASSPGQGGTDTQYF; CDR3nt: TGTGCCAGCAGCCCCGGACAGGGGGGAACAGATACGCAGTATTTT
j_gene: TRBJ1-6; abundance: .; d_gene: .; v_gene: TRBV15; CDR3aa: CATSRDLVRFSPLHF; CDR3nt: TGTGCCACCAGCAGAGATTTGGTTAGATTTTCACCCCTCCACTTT
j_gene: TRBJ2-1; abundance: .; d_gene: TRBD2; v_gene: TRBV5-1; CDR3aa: CASSLKTSGRSEQFF; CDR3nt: TGCGCCAGCAGCTTGAAGACTAGCGGGAGGAGTGAGCAGTTCTTC
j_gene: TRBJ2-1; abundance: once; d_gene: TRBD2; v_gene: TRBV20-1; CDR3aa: CSARDWASGRYEQFF; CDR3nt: TGCAGTGCTAGAGACTGGGCTAGCGGGAGGTATGAGCAGTTCTTC
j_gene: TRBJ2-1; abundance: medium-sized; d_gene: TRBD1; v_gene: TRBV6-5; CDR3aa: CASSFTGGEYNEQFF; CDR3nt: TGTGCCAGCAGTTTCACAGGGGGCGAGTACAATGAGCAGTTCTTC